The entry below describes one T cell receptor (beta chain). The CDR3 loop spans 15 amino acids. With 3 bases clipped from V and 5 bases from J, the junction kept 6 bases outside the gene matches. Germline CDR1 SNHLY, CDR2 FYNNEI. Some clones are missing from TCRdb's copy, which holds only in-frame ones; the method was immunoSEQ multiplex PCR. Among approximately 260,000 clones listed, approximately 90% were seen once. The data are from a study of blood T cell repertoires in COVID-19. This chain connects TRBV2 to TRBJ1-4; 7 bases map to TRBD1. The sample consisted of peripheral blood. This TCR was recovered from a woman aged 40 to 50 with acute or convalescent COVID-19. The CDR3 DNA reads TGTGCCAGCAGTGATCAGGGGACAGAAAATGAAAAACTGTTTTTT. This translates into CASSDQGTENEKLFF.